What follows is one TCR beta chain and its context. This receptor's antigen is unknown. No much larger clone is present one base from it, and per-base qualities are unavailable. V is cut by 1 base and J by 0 bases, and the space between the germline ends is 5 bases. CDR1 and CDR2 (SGHRS, YFSETQ) derive from the germline V gene. Counted from cysteine to phenylalanine, this CDR3 has 13 amino acids. Only the CDR3 DNA stays, 39 bases, in frame from base 1. This record belongs to a study of siplizumab effects on memory and regulatory T cells (dated by TCRdb to about 2019). With regard to the full study: The study examined how the anti-CD2 antibody siplizumab affects alloreactive T-cell subsets in allogeneic mixed lymphocyte reactions built from human PBMCs. Results and caveats for the whole study, not just this receptor: Among mappable alloreactive CD4+ clones, the Treg-derived fraction averaged approximately 69% with siplizumab versus around 25% in control reactions. Compared with memory T cells, unstimulated naive T cells appeared more diverse, and naive cells seemed to make a substantial contribution to the alloresponse. Sequences below about 10^-5 frequency were poorly captured, so only a minor fraction of alloreactive clones could be mapped to unstimulated subsets. Whether proliferating Tregs from siplizumab cultures were suppressive was not functionally confirmed. The cumulative frequency of alloreactive sequences traceable to unstimulated CD4+ memory T cells was significantly reduced by siplizumab. About 80-97% of proliferating CD4+ or CD8+ clones could not be given a naive or memory phenotype.

In three donor pairs, further sequencing was done on unstimulated CD8+ naive, CD4+ memory, CD8+ TEMRA, CD4+ naive and CD8+ effector memory subsets. Sorted unstimulated T cells and proliferating T cells recovered from mixed lymphocyte reactions underwent TCRbeta CDR3 sequencing. Fresh whole blood from 9 to 10 HLA-typed healthy donors served as the source for isolating PBMCs. The library relied on the immunoSEQ multiplex PCR assay. Each sample had some 9.7 x 10^4 TCR templates assayed by the deep sequencing platform. Genomic DNA extracted from sorted T cells was used for TCRbeta CDR3 sequencing. Per the authors' processing: Clonal analysis of TCRbeta CDR3 data was done in the R programming language. Alloreactive CD4+ and CD8+ clones were identified by comparing unstimulated samples to CFSE-low samples taken after the reaction. Alloreactive CD4+ clones were assigned to regulatory or non-regulatory origin by matching sequences to sorted unstimulated Treg and non-Treg repertoires. Imported from immuneACCESS, the table was reduced by TCRdb to in-frame sequences with V and J called. These copies leave out some clones; in studies compared against another copy, an unresolved V gene accounts for under half, and the cause of the remainder is not known. V, J and clone size were drawn from that table, and D and trimming were deduced from the DNA. The sample table holds some 100,000 clones, of which over 95% were seen once. The top ten hold 0.031% of the sample.

The clonotype originates from a human donor in good health. Sequencing was done on a sample of naive CD4+ T cells sorted from blood. The cell subset or site tag for this specimen amounts to: unstimulated naive T cells. The chain employs TRBV5-1 and TRBJ2-7; no D gene call is confident. DNA sequence: TGCGCCAGCAGCTTGTACAGCTCCTACGAGCAGTACTTC. The encoded protein is CASSLYSSYEQYF. The full variable domain, with segments outside the CDR3 supplied by the reference TRBV5-1 and TRBJ2-7 proteins, appears as KAGVTQTPRYLIKTRGQQVTLSCSPISGHRSVSWYQQTPGQGLQFLFEYFSETQRNKGNFPGRFSGRQFSNSRSEMNVSTLELGDSALYLCASSLYSSYEQYFGPGTRLTVT.